This T cell receptor beta chain is from a study of CD8 T cells in Susac syndrome. High-throughput TCR beta sequencing covered peripheral CD8+ and CD4+ T cells. Negative isolation yielded CD4+ and CD8+ T cells, and FACS enriched TEMRA cells. Comments on this clonotype: Its antigen is as yet unknown.

Random-hexamer reverse transcription was applied to about 0.45 to 1 ug RNA. TCRdb independently ran MiXCR on the immunoSEQ multiplex PCR reads; one entry per CDR3 protein. Of approximately 190,000 distinct CDR3 sequences in the sample, around 93% were seen once. The study's findings and limits: Susac CD8+ cells expanded clonally the most in TEMRA cells and in active patients. As the study acknowledged, the number of individuals who were part of its TCR sequencing and HLA analysis was relatively small.

The CDR3 has 14 amino acids. CDR1 is DFQATT and CDR2 is SNEGSKA in the germline V gene (reference sequence). Trimming stripped 3 bases from V and 0 bases from J, with 9 bases between. The V call is TRBV20-1, the J call TRBJ1-5; no clear D gene. This clonotype was sampled from a human donor with Susac syndrome. Material: CD8+ T cells from PBMCs. The CDR3 here is CSASVRYSNQPQHF. DNA for the CDR3: TGCAGTGCTAGCGTTAGGTATAGCAATCAGCCCCAGCATTTT.